This T cell receptor beta chain derives from a study of T cell responses to AZD1222 COVID-19 vaccine. General study findings and limits: Vaccine-related CD4 TCRs covered spike, predominating at 160-218 and 743-854. Donors in the cohort were predominantly white British and more often female, and clonal diversity was possibly underestimated. After the peak T cell response, and only then, were repertoires sampled.

Whether given at about 4 or about 12 weeks, second doses were pooled. Here immunoSEQ multiplex PCR was the method, and the copy in TCRdb shows in-frame clones only, minus some. Of some 200,000 clones listed, about 94% are singletons. To note about this clone: Its antigen is unknown.

From germline, CDR1 is LGHDT and CDR2 YNNKEL (reference sequence). The CDR3 is made up of 13 amino acids. V lost 6 bases, J lost 10 bases, and 19 bases lay in between. The chain uses TRBV3-1 (or the pseudogene TRBV3-2) and TRBJ2-7; TRBD1 is a possible D gene (6 bases). The receptor was derived from an adult who received the AZD1222 COVID-19 vaccine. Sequenced material: peripheral blood, taken 28 days after the second AZD1222 dose. CDR3 region: CASSQKGVPSQYF. The DNA for the CDR3 is TGTGCCAGCAGTCAGAAGGGGGTTCCCTCACAGTACTTC.